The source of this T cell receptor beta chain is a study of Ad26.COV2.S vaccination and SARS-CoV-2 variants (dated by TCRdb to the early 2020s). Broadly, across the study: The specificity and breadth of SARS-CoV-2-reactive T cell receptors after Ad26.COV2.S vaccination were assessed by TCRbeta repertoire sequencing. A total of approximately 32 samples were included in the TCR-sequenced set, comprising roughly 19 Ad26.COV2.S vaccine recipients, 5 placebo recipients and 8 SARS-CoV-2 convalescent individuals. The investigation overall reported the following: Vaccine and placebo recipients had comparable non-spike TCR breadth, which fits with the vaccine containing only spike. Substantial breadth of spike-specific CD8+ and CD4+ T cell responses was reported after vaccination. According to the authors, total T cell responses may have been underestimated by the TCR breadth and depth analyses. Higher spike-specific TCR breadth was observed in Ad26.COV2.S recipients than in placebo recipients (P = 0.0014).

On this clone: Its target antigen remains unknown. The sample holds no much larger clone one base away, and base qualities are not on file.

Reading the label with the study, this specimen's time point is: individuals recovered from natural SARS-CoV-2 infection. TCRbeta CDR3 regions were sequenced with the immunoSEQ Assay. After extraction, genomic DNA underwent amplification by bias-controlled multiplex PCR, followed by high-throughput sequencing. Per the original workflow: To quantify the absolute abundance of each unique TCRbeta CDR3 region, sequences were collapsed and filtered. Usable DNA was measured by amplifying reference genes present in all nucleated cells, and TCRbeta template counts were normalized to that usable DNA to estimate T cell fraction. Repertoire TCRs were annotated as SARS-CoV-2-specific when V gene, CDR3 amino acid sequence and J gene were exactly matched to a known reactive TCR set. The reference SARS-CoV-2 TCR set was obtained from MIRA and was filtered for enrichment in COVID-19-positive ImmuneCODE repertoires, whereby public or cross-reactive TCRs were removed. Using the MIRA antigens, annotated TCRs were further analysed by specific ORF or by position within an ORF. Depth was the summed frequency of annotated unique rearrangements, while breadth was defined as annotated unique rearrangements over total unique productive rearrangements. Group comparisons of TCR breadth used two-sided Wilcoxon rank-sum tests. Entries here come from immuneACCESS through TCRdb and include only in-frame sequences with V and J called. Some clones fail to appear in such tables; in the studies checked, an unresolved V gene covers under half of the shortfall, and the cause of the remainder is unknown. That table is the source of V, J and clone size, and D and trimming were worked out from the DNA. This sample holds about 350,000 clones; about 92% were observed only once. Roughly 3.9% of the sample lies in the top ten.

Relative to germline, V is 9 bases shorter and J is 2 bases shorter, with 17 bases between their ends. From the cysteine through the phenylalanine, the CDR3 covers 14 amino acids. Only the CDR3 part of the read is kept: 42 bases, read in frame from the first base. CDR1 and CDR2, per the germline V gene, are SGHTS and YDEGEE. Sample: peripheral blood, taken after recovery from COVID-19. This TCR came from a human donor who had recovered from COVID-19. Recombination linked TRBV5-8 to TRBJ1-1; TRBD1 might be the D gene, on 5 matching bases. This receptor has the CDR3 CATNREGINTEAFF. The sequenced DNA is TGTGCCACCAACAGAGAGGGGATTAACACTGAAGCTTTCTTT.